The clone carrying this T cell receptor (beta chain) was recorded many times. This specimen comes from a study of metastatic and nonmetastatic thyroid tumors. CDR1 is ENHRY and CDR2 is SYGVKD in the germline V gene. The CDR3 has 14 residues. V lost 9 bases, J lost 6 bases, and 7 bases stayed unmatched. In the authors' methods: It was from CDR3 differences across clinicopathological groups that a distant-metastasis classifier for papillary thyroid cancer was built. TCRdb re-analyzed the PCR reads using MiXCR. The V and J calls come from TCRdb's annotation, not from the publication. This sample has 35,000 to 50,000 clones, with around 10% found just once. Thyroid surgery was performed in patients who had received no treatment beforehand.

This sequence was found in a male donor with papillary thyroid cancer or a benign thyroid nodule (not recorded which). Some clones in this sample may be carry-over from other donors' samples. The chain recombines TRBV10-3 with TRBJ2-3; the match to TRBD2 covers 12 bases. Material: blood. DNA for the CDR3: TGTGCCATGGGGACTAGCGGGTCACCGGATACGCAGTATTTT. Protein sequence: CAMGTSGSPDTQYF.